The 7 T cell receptor beta chains below all came from one sample that was sequenced in a study of naive and memory T cell subsets. Two oligonucleotides, mixed equimolar, formed the beta constant-region primer covering TRBC1 and TRBC2. The ligated cDNA underwent four PCR rounds using SP2 and nested alpha and beta constant-region primers. MiXCR was run by TCRdb on the UMI-ligation and nested PCR reads, yielding one entry per CDR3 protein. Here the sample spans around 130,000 distinct CDR3 sequences, 30% to 45% being singletons. Sequenced sample: central memory CD4+ T cells from blood. All receptors derive from a human donor in good health.

V is TRBV5-1 and J is TRBJ2-7; D might be TRBD2 (5 bases). The V gene lost 4 bases and the J gene lost 3 bases, with 17 bases spanning the gap. Germline CDR1 is SGHRS and CDR2 is YFSETQ. The CDR3 totals 15 residues. This CDR3 reads CASSPRPGVSYEQYF. Written as DNA, the CDR3 is TGCGCCAGCAGCCCTCGGCCCGGGGTTAGCTACGAGCAGTACTTC. The full variable domain, completed using reference TRBV5-1 and TRBJ2-7, is KAGVTQTPRYLIKTRGQQVTLSCSPISGHRSVSWYQQTPGQGLQFLFEYFSETQRNKGNFPGRFSGRQFSNSRSEMNVSTLELGDSALYLCASSPRPGVSYEQYFGPGTRLTVT.

The chain links TRBV29-1 to TRBJ2-5, with no clear D. With 4 bases removed from V and 1 base from J, the gap between germline ends came to 7 bases. The CDR3 is 12 amino acids. CDR1 SQVTM and CDR2 ANQGSEA come from the germline V gene. CDR3 sequence: CSVVVSQETQYF. For the CDR3, the DNA is TGCAGCGTTGTGGTTAGCCAAGAGACCCAGTACTTC.

This clonotype was seen a handful of times. The chain couples TRBV6-5 to TRBJ2-2, with 10 bases matching TRBD2. CDR1 is MNHEY and CDR2 is SVGAGI in the germline V gene. The CDR3 runs 17 residues. V gave up 0 bases and J gave up 5 bases; unmatched junction bases: 6. This CDR3 is CASSYSGSGRRTGELFF. The CDR3 DNA reads TGTGCCAGCAGTTACTCAGGTAGCGGGAGGAGGACCGGGGAGCTGTTTTTT.

The chain recombines TRBV9 with TRBJ2-7; TRBD2 is a possible D gene (7 bases). CDR1 SGDLS and CDR2 YYNGEE come from the germline V gene. The CDR3 extends over 15 amino acids. Trimming cost V 2 bases and J 1 base, with 13 bases left between them. CDR3 loop: CASSVSQGGSYEQYF. CDR3 DNA: TGTGCCAGCAGCGTTTCACAGGGAGGGTCCTACGAGCAGTACTTC.

DNA for the CDR3: TGTGCCAGCCCGACGAATGAGCAGTTCTTC. This translates into CASPTNEQFF. This chain connects TRBV7-2 to TRBJ2-1; unclear D gene. With 8 bases removed from V and 7 bases from J, the gap between germline ends came to 6 bases. This CDR3 comprises 10 residues. The germline V gene encodes CDR1 SGHTA and CDR2 FQGNSA.

This clonotype was detected only a few times. This rearrangement joins TRBV28 to TRBJ1-1; tentative D call: TRBD1 (5 bases). CDR3 length: 13 amino acids. Deletions cut 5 bases from V and 3 bases from J, with 10 bases between. Germline CDR1 MDHEN, CDR2 SYDVKM. The CDR3 DNA sequence: TGTGCCAGCAGTGGGGCTATAGACACTGAAGCTTTCTTT. Residues: CASSGAIDTEAFF.

This clonotype came up many times. This chain joins TRBV7-2 and TRBJ2-2; D is unclear. Germline CDR1 reads SGHTA; CDR2 reads FQGNSA. The CDR3 spans 12 residues. V shed 6 bases and J shed 11 bases, with 13 bases lying between them. The CDR3 loop is CASSRLQAELFF. The CDR3 DNA reads as TGTGCCAGCAGTCGACTCCAGGCCGAGCTGTTTTTT.